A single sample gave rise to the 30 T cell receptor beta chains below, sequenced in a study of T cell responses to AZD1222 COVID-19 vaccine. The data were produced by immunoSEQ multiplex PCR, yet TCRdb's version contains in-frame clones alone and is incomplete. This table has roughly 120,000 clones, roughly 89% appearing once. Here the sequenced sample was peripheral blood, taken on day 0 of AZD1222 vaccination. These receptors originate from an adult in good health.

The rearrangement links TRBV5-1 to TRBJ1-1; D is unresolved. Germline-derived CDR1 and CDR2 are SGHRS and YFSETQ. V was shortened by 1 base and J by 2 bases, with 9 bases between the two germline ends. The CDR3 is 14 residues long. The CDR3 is CASSLSASNTEAFF. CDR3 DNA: TGCGCCAGCAGCTTGTCCGCCTCCAACACTGAAGCTTTCTTT.

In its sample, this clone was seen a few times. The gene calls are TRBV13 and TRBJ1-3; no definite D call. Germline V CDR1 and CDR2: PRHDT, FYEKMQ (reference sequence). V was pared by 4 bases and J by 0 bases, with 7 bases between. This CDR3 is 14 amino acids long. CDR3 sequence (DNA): TGTGCCAGCAGCTCCCGGTCCTCTGGAAACACCATATATTTT. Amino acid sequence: CASSSRSSGNTIYF.

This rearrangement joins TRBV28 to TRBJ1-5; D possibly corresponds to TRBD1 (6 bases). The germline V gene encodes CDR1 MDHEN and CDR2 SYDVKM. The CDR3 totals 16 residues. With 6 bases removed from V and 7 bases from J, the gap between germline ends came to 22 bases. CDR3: CASSKGHQGIEQPQHF. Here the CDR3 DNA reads TGTGCCAGCAGCAAGGGACACCAGGGTATAGAGCAGCCCCAGCATTTT.

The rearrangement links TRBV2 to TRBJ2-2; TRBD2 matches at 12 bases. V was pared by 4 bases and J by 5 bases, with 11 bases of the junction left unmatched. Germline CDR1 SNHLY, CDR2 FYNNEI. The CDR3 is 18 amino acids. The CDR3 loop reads CASSAASGRAGLTGELFF. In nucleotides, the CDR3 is TGTGCCAGCAGTGCGGCTAGCGGGAGGGCCGGTTTGACCGGGGAGCTGTTTTTT.

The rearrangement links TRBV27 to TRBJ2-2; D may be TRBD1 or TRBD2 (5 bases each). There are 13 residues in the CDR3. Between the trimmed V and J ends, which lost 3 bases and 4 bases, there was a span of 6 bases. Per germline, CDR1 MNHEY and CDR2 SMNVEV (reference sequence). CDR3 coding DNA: TGTGCCAGCAGTTTTGGGGGCACCGGGGAGCTGTTTTTT. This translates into CASSFGGTGELFF.

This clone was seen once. The CDR3 DNA sequence: TGTGCCAGCAGCTTAGAGTCAGCCCTTGAAGCTTTCTTT. It is translated as CASSLESALEAFF. V is TRBV7-9 and J is TRBJ1-1; the D is unclear. Germline V gives CDR1 SEHNR, CDR2 FQNEAQ (reference sequence). The CDR3 runs 13 residues. V was clipped by 1 base and J by 7 bases, with 10 bases between them.

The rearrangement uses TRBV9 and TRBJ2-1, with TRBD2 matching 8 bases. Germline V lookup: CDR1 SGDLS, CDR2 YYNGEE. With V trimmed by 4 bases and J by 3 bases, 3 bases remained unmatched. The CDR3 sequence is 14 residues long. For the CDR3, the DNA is TGTGCCAGCAGCCTAGCGGGCAGCTACAATGAGCAGTTCTTC. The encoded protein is CASSLAGSYNEQFF.

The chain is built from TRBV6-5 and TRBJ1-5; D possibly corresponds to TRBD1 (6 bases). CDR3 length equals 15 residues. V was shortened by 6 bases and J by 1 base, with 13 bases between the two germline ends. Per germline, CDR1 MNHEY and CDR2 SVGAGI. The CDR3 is CASSVRGISNQPQHF. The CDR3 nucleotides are TGTGCCAGCAGCGTCAGGGGCATCAGCAATCAGCCCCAGCATTTT.

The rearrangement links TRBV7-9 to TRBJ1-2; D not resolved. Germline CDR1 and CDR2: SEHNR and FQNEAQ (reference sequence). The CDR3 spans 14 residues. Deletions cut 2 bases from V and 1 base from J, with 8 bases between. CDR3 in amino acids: CASSLYEVNYGYTF. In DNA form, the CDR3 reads TGTGCCAGCAGCTTATATGAGGTTAACTATGGCTACACCTTC.

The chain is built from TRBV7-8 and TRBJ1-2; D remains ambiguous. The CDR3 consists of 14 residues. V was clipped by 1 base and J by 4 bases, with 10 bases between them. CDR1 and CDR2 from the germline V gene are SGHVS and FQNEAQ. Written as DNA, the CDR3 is TGTGCCAGCAGCTTAGGGCTAGGGTCCTATGGCTACACCTTC. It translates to CASSLGLGSYGYTF.

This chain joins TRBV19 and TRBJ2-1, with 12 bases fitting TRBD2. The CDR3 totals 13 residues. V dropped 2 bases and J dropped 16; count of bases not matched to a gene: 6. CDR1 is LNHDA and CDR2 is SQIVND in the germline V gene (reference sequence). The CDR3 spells CASSIPSGRAFFF. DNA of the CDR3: TGTGCCAGTAGTATACCTAGCGGGAGGGCCTTTTTCTTC.

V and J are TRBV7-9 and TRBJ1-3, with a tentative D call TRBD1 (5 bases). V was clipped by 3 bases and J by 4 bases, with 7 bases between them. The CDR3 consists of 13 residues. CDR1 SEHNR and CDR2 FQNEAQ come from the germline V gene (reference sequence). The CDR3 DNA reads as TGTGCCAGCAGCTTGGGGCTGGGAAACACCATATATTTT. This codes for CASSLGLGNTIYF.

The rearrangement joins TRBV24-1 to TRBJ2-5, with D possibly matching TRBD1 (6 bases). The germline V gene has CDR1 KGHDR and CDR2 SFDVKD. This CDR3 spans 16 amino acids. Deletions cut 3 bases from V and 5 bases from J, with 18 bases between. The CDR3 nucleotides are TGTGCCACCAGTGATCCGACCAGTACAGGGTTCGAGACCCAGTACTTC. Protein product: CATSDPTSTGFETQYF.

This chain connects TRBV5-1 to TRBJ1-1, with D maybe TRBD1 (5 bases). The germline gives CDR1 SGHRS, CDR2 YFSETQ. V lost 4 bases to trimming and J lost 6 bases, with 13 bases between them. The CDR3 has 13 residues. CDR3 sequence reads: CASSLSTRAEAFF. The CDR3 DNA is TGCGCCAGCAGCCTGTCTACCAGGGCTGAAGCTTTCTTT. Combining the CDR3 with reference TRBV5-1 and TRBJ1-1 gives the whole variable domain KAGVTQTPRYLIKTRGQQVTLSCSPISGHRSVSWYQQTPGQGLQFLFEYFSETQRNKGNFPGRFSGRQFSNSRSEMNVSTLELGDSALYLCASSLSTRAEAFFGQGTRLTVV.

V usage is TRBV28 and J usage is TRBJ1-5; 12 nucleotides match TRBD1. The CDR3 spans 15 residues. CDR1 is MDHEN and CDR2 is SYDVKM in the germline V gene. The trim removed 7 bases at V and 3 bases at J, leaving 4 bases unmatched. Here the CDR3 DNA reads TGTGCCAGCAATACGGGACAGGGGGCCAATCAGCCCCAGCATTTT. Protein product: CASNTGQGANQPQHF.

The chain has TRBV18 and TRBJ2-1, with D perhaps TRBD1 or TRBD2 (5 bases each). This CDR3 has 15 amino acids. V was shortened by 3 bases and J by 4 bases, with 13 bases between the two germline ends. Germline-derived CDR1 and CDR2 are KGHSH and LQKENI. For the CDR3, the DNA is TGTGCCAGCTCACCCGTAGACAGACTATACAATGAGCAGTTCTTC. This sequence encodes CASSPVDRLYNEQFF.

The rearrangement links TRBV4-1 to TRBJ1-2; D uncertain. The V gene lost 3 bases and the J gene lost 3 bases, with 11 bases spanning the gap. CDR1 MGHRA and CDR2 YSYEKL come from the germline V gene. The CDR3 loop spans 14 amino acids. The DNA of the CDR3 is TGCGCCAGCAGCCATCAGTTTGAGGACTATGGCTACACCTTC. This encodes CASSHQFEDYGYTF.

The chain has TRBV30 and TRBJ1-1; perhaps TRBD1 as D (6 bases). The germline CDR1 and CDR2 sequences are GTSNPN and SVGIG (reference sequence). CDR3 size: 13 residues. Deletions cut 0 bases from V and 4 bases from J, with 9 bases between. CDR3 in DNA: TGTGCCTGGAGTGTGACAGGAACCACTGAAGCTTTCTTT. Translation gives CAWSVTGTTEAFF. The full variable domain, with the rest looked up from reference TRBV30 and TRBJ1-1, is SQTIHQWPATLVQPVGSPLSLECTVEGTSNPNLYWYRQAAGRGLQLLFYSVGIGQISSEVPQNLSASRPQDRQFILSSKKLLLSDSGFYLCAWSVTGTTEAFFGQGTRLTVV.

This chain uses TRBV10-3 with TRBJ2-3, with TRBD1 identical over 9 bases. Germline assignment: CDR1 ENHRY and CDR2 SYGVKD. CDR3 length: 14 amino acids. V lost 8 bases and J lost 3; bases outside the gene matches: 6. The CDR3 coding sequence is TGTGCCATCTCGAGGACAGGGGATACAGATACGCAGTATTTT. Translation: CAISRTGDTDTQYF.

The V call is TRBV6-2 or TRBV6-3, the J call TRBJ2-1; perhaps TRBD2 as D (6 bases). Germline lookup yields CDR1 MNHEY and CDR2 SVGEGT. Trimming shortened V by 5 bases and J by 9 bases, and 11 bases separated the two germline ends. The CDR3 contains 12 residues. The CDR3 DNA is TGTGCCAGCAGTCGACTAGACGGTGAGCAGTTCTTC. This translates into CASSRLDGEQFF.

The chain's CDR3 is CASTGRYGYTF. CDR3 bases: TGTGCCAGCACGGGACGTTATGGCTACACCTTC. The chain joins TRBV28 to TRBJ1-2; tentative D call: TRBD1 (5 bases). This CDR3 is built from 11 residues. CDR1 and CDR2 (germline): MDHEN, SYDVKM. V was trimmed by 7 bases and J by 5 bases, leaving 8 bases between them.

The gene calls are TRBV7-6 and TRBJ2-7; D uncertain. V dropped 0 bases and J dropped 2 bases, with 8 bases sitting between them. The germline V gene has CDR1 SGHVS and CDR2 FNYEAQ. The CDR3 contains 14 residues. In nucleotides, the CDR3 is TGTGCCAGCAGCTTAGCAAGTAATACCTACGAGCAGTACTTC. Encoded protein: CASSLASNTYEQYF.

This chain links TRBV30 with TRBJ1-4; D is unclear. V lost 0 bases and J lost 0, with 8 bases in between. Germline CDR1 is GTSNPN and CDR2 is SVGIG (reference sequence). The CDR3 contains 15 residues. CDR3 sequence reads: CAWSVLGTTNEKLFF. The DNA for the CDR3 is TGTGCCTGGAGTGTACTGGGGACAACTAATGAAAAACTGTTTTTT.

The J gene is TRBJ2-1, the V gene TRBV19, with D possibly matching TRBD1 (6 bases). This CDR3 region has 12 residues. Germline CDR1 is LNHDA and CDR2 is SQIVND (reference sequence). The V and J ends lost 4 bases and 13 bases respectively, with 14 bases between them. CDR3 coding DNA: TGTGCCAGTAGTAAGGGACATTTACCTCAGTTCTTC. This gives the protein CASSKGHLPQFF.

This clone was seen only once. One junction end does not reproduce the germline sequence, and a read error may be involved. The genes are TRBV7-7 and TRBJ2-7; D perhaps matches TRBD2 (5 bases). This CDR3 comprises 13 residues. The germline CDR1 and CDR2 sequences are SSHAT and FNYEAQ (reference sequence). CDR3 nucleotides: TGTGCTAGCAGCTTCAGACGGGATGGCGAGCAGTACTTC. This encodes CASSFRRDGEQYF.

This CDR3 reads CASSLARDSPYEQYF. In nucleotides, the CDR3 is TGTGCCAGCAGTCTTGCCCGGGACAGCCCTTACGAGCAGTACTTC. The chain couples TRBV6-6 to TRBJ2-7, with TRBD1 matching over 7 bases. Germline CDR1 MNHNY, CDR2 SVGAGI (reference sequence). The CDR3 loop spans 15 amino acids. J gave up 4 bases and V 5 bases, and 11 bases lay outside the gene matches.

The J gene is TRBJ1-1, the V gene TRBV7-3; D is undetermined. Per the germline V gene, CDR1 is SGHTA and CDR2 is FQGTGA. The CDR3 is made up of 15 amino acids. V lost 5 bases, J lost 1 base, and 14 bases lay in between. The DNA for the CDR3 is TGTGCCAGCAGCCCAATTATTGGGCCGAACACTGAAGCTTTCTTT. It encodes CASSPIIGPNTEAFF.

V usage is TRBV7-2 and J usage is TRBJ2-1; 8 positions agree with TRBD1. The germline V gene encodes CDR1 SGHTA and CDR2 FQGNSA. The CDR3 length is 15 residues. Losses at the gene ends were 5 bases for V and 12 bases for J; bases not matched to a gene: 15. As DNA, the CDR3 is TGTGCCAGCAGCGGGACAGGTAGTGCATTTTTGATGCAGTTCTTC. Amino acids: CASSGTGSAFLMQFF.

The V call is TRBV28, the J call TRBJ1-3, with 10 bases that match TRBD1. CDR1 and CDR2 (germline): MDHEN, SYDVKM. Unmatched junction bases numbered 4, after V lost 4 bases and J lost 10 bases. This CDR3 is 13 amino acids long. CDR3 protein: CASSSWTGGTIYF. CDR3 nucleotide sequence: TGTGCCAGCAGTTCTTGGACAGGGGGTACCATATATTTT.

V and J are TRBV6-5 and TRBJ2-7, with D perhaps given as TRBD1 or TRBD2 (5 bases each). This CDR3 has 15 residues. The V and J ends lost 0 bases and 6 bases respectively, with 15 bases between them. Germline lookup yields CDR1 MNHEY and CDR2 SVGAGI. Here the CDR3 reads CASSYSAGSRSEQYF. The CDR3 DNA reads TGTGCCAGCAGTTACTCGGCAGGGAGTCGGTCCGAGCAGTACTTC.